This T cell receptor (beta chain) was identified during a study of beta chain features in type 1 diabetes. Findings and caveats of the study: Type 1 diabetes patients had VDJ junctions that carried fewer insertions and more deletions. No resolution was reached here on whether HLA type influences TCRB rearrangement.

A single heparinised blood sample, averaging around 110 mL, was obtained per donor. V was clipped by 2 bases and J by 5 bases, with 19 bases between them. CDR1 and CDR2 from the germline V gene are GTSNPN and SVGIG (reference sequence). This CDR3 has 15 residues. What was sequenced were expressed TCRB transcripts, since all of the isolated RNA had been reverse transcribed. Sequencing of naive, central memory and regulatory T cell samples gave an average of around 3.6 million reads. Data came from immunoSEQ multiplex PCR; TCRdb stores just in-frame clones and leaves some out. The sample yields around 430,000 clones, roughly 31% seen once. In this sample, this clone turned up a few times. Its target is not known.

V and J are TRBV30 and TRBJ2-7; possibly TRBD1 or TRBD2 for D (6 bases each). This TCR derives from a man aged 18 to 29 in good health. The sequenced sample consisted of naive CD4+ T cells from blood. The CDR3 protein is CAWSRGAAGMDEQYF. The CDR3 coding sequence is TGTGCCTGGAGTAGGGGGGCGGCCGGGATGGACGAGCAGTACTTC.